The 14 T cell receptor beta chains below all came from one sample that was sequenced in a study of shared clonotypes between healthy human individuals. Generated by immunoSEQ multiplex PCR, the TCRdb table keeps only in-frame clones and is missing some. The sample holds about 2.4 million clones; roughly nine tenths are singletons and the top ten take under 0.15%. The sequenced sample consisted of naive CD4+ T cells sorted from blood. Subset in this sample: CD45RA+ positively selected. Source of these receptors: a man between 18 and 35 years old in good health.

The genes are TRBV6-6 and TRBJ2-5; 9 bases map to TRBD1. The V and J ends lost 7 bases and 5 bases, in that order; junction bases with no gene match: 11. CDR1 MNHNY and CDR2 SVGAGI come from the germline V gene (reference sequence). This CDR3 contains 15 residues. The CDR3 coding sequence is TGTGCCAGCACCCCGGGACAGGGAGGATGGGAGACCCAGTACTTC. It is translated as CASTPGQGGWETQYF.

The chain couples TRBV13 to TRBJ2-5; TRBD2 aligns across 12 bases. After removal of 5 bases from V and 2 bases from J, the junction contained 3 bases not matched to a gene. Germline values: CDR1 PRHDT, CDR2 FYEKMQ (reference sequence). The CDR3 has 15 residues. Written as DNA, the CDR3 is TGTGCCAGCAGCCGCGGACTAGCGGGGCAAGAGACCCAGTACTTC. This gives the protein CASSRGLAGQETQYF. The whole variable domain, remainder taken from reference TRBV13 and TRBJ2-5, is AAGVIQSPRHLIKEKRETATLKCYPIPRHDTVYWYQQGPGQDPQFLISFYEKMQSDKGSIPDRFSAQQFSDYHSELNMSSLELGDSALYFCASSRGLAGQETQYFGPGTRLLVL.

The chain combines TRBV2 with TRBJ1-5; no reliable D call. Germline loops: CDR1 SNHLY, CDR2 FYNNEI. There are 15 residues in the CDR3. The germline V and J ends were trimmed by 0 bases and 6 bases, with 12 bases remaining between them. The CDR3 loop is CASSEALGRGQPQHF. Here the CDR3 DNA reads TGTGCCAGCAGTGAAGCACTGGGCCGGGGTCAGCCCCAGCATTTT. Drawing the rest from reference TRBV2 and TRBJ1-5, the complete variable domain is EPEVTQTPSHQVTQMGQEVILRCVPISNHLYFYWYRQILGQKVEFLVSFYNNEISEKSEIFDDQFSVERPDGSNFTLKIRSTKLEDSAMYFCASSEALGRGQPQHFGDGTRLSIL.

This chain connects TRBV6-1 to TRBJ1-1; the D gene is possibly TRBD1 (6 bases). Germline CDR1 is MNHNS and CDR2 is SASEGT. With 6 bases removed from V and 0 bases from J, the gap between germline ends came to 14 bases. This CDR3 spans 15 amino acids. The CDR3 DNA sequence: TGTGCCAGCAGGGAGGACAGCCGATTGAACACTGAAGCTTTCTTT. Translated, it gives CASREDSRLNTEAFF.

The CDR3 region is CASSQFGGGTGNNEKLFF. CDR3 sequence (DNA): TGCGCCAGCAGCCAGTTTGGGGGAGGGACGGGAAATAATGAAAAACTGTTTTTT. The chain joins TRBV4-1 to TRBJ1-4; maybe TRBD1 (5 bases). CDR1 MGHRA and CDR2 YSYEKL come from the germline V gene. V was pared by 3 bases and J by 4 bases, with 21 bases between. The CDR3 totals 18 residues.

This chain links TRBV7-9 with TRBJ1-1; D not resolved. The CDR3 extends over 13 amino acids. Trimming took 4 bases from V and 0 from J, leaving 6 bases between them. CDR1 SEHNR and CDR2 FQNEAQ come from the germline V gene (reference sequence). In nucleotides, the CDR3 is TGTGCCAGCAGCTCTTCAGTGAACACTGAAGCTTTCTTT. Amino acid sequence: CASSSSVNTEAFF.

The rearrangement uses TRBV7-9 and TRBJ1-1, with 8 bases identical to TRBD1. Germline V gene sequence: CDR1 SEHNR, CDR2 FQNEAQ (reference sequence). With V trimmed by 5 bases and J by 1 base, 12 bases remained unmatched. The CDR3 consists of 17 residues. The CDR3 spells CASSPRGPSLSNTEAFF. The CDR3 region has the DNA TGTGCCAGCAGCCCCAGGGGGCCCTCCCTGTCGAACACTGAAGCTTTCTTT.

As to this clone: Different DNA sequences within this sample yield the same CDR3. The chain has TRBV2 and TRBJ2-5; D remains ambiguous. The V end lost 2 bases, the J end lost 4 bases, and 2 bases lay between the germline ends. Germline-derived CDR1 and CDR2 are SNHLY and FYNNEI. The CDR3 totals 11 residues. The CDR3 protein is CASSELETQYF. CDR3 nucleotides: TGTGCCAGCAGTGAACTAGAGACCCAGTACTTC.

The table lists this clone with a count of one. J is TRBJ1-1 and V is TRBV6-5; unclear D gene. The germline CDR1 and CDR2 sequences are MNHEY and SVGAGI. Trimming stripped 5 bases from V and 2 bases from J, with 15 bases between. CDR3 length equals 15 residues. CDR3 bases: TGTGCCAGCAGTACGCGGCTGAGGGCCAACACTGAAGCTTTCTTT. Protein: CASSTRLRANTEAFF.

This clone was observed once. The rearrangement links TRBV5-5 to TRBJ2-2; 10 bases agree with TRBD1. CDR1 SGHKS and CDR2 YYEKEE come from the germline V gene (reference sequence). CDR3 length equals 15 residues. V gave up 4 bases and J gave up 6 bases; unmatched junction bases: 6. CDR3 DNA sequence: TGTGCCAGCAGCCATCGACAGGGGGCTCCCGGGGAGCTGTTTTTT. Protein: CASSHRQGAPGELFF.

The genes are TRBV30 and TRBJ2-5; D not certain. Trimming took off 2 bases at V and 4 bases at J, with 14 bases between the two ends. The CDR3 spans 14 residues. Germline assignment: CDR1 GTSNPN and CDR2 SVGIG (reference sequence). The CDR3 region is CAWSIGQMIETQYF. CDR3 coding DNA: TGTGCCTGGAGTATCGGCCAAATGATAGAGACCCAGTACTTC. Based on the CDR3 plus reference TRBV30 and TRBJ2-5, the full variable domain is SQTIHQWPATLVQPVGSPLSLECTVEGTSNPNLYWYRQAAGRGLQLLFYSVGIGQISSEVPQNLSASRPQDRQFILSSKKLLLSDSGFYLCAWSIGQMIETQYFGPGTRLLVL.

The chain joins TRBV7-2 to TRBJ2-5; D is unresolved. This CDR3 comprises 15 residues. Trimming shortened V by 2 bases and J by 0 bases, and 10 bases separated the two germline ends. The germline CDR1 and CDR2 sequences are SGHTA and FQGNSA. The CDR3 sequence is CASSLSSTHQETQYF. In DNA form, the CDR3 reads TGTGCCAGCAGCTTAAGCTCGACGCACCAAGAGACCCAGTACTTC.

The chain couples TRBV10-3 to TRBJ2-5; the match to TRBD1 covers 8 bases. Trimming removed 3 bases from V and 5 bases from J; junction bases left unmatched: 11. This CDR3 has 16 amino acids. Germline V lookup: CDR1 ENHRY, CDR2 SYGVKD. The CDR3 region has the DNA TGTGCCATCAGTGACAGCGACAGGGGAGGTATGGAGACCCAGTACTTC. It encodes CAISDSDRGGMETQYF.

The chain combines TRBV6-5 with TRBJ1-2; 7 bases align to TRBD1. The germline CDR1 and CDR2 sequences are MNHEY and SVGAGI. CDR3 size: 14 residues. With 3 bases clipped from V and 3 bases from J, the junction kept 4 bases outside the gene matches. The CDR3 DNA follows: TGTGCCAGCAGTTATCATGACAGGGACTATGGCTACACCTTC. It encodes CASSYHDRDYGYTF.